What follows is one T cell receptor (beta chain) and its context. This sample was included in a study of blood T cell repertoires in COVID-19. About the study: The United States, Italy and Spain supplied acute and convalescent COVID-19 samples. Nucleic acid was either cDNA or gDNA, and it came from T cells, B-cell-depleted T cells, or PBMCs.

In the study's own analysis: It was from reference gene primer amplification that nucleated cell counts were estimated. Libraries were prepared by immunoSEQ multiplex PCR; TCRdb keeps only in-frame clonotypes and omits some of them. V and J calls and clone size come straight from that table; D and trimming were deduced from the DNA. The data show tens of thousands of clones, around nine tenths seen once. The CDR3 runs to 17 residues. Germline V gene sequence: CDR1 SGDLS, CDR2 YYNGEE. Trimming cost V 0 bases and J 4 bases, with 16 bases left between them. The sequence derives from a man aged 40-49 years with acute or convalescent COVID-19. The chain recombines TRBV9 with TRBJ2-2; D may be TRBD2 (6 bases). Sequencing used peripheral blood. The CDR3: CASSVASWRGSTGELFF. In nucleotides, the CDR3 is TGTGCCAGCAGCGTAGCTTCGTGGAGGGGATCCACCGGGGAGCTGTTTTTT.